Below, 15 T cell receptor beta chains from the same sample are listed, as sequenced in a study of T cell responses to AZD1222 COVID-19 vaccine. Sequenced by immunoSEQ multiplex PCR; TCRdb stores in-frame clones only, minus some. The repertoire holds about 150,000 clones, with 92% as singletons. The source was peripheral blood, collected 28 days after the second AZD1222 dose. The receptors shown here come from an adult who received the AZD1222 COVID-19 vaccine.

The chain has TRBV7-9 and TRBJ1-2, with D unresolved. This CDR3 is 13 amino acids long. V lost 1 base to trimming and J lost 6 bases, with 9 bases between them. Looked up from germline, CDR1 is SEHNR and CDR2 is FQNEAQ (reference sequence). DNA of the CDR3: TGTGCCAGCAGCTTAGAAGGTTCTGATGGCTACACCTTC. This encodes CASSLEGSDGYTF. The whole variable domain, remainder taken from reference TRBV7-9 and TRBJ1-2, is DTGVSQNPRHKITKRGQNVTFRCDPISEHNRLYWYRQTLGQGPEFLTYFQNEAQLEKSRLLSDRFSAERPKGSFSTLEIQRTEQGDSAMYLCASSLEGSDGYTFGSGTRLTVV.

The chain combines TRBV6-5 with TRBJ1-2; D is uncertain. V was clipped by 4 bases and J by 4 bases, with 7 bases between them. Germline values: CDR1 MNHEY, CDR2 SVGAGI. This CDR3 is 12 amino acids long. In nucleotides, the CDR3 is TGTGCCAGCAGTTCGAACAGCTATGGCTACACCTTC. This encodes CASSSNSYGYTF.

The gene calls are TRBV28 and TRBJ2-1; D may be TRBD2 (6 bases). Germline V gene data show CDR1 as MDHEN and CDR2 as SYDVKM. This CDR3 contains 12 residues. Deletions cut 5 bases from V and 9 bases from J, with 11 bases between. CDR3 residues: CASSVTSPEQFF. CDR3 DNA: TGTGCCAGCAGTGTAACTAGCCCTGAGCAGTTCTTC.

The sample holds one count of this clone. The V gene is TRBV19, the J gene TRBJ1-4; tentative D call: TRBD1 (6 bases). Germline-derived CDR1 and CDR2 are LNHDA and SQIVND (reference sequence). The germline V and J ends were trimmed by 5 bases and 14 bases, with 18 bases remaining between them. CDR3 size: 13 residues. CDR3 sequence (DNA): TGTGCCAGTAGTCCAACGGACAGTTCATGGCTGTTTTTT. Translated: CASSPTDSSWLFF.

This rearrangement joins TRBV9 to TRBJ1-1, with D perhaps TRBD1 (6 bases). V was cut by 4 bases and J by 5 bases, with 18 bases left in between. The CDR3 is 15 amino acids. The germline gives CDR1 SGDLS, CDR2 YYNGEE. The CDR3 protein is CASSLIPTGNTEAFF. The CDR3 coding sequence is TGTGCCAGCAGCTTGATCCCGACAGGCAATACTGAAGCTTTCTTT.

Here the CDR3 reads CASSPPRTSGSGTGELFF. For the CDR3, the DNA is TGTGCCAGCTCACCACCTCGGACTAGCGGGAGCGGTACCGGGGAGCTGTTTTTT. V usage is TRBV18 and J usage is TRBJ2-2; 13 nucleotides match TRBD2. In germline, CDR1 is KGHSH, CDR2 LQKENI. Unmatched junction bases numbered 6, after V lost 0 bases and J lost 5 bases. There are 18 residues in the CDR3.

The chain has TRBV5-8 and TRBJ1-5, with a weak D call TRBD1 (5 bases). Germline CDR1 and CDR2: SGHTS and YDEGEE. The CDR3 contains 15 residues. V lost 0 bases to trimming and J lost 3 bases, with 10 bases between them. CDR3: CASSLAQGFNQPQHF. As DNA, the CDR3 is TGTGCCAGCAGCTTGGCCCAGGGTTTCAATCAGCCCCAGCATTTT.

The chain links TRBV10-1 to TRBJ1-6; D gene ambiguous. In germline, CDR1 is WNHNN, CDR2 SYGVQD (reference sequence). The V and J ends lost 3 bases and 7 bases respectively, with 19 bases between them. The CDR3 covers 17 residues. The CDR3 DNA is TGCGCCAGCAGTGAAGGAGCAACCGGCAGCTCCAATTCACCCCTCCACTTT. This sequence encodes CASSEGATGSSNSPLHF.

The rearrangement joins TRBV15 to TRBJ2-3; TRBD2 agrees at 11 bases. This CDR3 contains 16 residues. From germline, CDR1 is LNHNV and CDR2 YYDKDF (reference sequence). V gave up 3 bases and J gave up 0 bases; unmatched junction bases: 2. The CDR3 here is CATSRGLAASTDTQYF. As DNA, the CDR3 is TGTGCCACCAGCAGGGGACTAGCGGCTAGCACAGATACGCAGTATTTT.

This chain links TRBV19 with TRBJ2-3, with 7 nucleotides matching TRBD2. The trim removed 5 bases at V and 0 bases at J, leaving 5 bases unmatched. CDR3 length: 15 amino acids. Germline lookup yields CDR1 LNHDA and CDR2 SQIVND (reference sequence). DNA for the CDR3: TGTGCCAGTAGTTCTCGAGCGGGAAGCACAGATACGCAGTATTTT. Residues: CASSSRAGSTDTQYF.

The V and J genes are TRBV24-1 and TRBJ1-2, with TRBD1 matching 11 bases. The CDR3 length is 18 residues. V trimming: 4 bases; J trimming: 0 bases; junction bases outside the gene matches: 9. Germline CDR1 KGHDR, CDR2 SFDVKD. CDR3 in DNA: TGTGCCACCAGTGAATCGGGACAGGGGGTTGGGGCTAACTATGGCTACACCTTC. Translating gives CATSESGQGVGANYGYTF.

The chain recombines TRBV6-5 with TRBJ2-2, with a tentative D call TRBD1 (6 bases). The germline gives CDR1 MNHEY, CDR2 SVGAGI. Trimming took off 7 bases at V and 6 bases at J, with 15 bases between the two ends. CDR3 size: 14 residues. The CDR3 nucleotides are TGTGCCAGCACCCAACAGGGTACCTCCGGGGAGCTGTTTTTT. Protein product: CASTQQGTSGELFF.

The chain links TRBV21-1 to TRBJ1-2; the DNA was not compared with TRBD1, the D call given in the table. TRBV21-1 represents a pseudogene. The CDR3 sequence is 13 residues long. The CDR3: CASIQNLHYGYTF. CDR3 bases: TGTGCCAGCATCCAGAATCTCCACTATGGCTACACCTTC.

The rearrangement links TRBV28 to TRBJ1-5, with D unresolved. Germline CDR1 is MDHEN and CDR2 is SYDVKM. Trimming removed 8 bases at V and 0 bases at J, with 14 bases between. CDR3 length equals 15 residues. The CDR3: CASQIGGNSNQPQHF. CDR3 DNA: TGTGCCAGCCAAATTGGCGGGAATAGCAATCAGCCCCAGCATTTT.

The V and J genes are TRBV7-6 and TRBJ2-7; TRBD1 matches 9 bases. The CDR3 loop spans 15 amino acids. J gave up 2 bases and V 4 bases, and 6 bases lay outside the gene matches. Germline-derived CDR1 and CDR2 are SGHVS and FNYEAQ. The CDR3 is CASSSTGTGTYEQYF. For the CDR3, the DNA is TGTGCCAGCAGCTCGACCGGGACAGGGACCTACGAGCAGTACTTC.